This TCR beta chain was recovered during a study of CD8 T cells in ankylosing spondylitis. TCRdb ran MiXCR on the 5' RACE reads and lists one entry per CDR3 protein. There are roughly 180,000 distinct CDR3 sequences in the sample; 13% occur only once, and about 15% lies in the top ten. Remarks on this clonotype: Its antigen is unknown. An end of the junction does not agree with germline; a read error may underlie this.

Broader study findings: Peripheral blood samples showed relatively rare disease-linked clones, and these clones were CD8+.

This CDR3 comprises 11 residues. The chain couples TRBV12-3 or TRBV12-4 to TRBJ2-2; D gene unclear. Sequencing used blood, either unsorted or a sorted T cell fraction (not recorded which). The sequence came from a male donor with ankylosing spondylitis or in good health (not recorded which). CDR3 in DNA: TGTGCCAGCAGGAACCCCGGGGAGCTGTTTTTT. This encodes CASRNPGELFF.